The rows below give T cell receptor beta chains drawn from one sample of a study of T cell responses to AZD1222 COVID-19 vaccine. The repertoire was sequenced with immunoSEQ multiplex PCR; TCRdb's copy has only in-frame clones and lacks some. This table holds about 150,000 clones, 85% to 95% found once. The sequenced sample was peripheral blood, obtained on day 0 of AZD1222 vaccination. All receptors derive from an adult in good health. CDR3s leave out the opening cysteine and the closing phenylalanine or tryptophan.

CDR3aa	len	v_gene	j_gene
ASSQVRFRGYNSPLH	15	TRBV3-1/TRBV3-2	TRBJ1-6
ATRLDTEAF	9	TRBV15	TRBJ1-1
ASSPGGNLNQPQH	13	TRBV18	TRBJ1-5
ASSRTGHDQNTEAF	14	TRBV5-1	TRBJ1-1
ASSHLTGVAF	10	TRBV4-1	TRBJ1-1
ATTRRDMNTEAF	12	TRBV19	TRBJ1-1
ASSTTGLETQY	11	TRBV6-5	TRBJ2-5
ASSYSADTNQPQH	13	TRBV6-5	TRBJ1-5
ASSVVASGRETQY	13	TRBV9	TRBJ2-5
ASSKDRVKAEAF	12	TRBV2	TRBJ1-1
ASSPRGGEYSGNTIY	15	TRBV5-1	TRBJ1-3
ASFRGQDEQF	10	TRBV18	TRBJ2-1
ASSPGTGRVYNEQF	14	TRBV18	TRBJ2-1
ASSPGQEATEAF	12	TRBV18	TRBJ1-1
ASSQNGNTIY	10	TRBV2	TRBJ1-3
ASRREFTGELF	11	TRBV9	TRBJ2-2
ASSLGDSQNQPQH	13	TRBV5-1	TRBJ1-5
ASSLSTGGMAF	11	TRBV12-3/TRBV12-4	TRBJ1-1
ASSEWGQTASNTEAF	15	TRBV25-1	TRBJ1-1
ASSPLSWYNSPLH	13	TRBV3-1/TRBV3-2	TRBJ1-6
ASSIGAGIYNEQF	13	TRBV19	TRBJ2-1
ASSLAGQTSGANTGELF	17	TRBV27	TRBJ2-2
ATSRDLEGAKNIQY	14	TRBV15	TRBJ2-4
ASSQDLTGVNNEQF	14	TRBV14	TRBJ2-1
ASSQEADRTTQY	12	TRBV4-3	TRBJ2-5
ASSLGRFYGYT	11	TRBV27	TRBJ1-2
ASKSGGGNQPQH	12	TRBV2	TRBJ1-5
AWSNHGGNEAF	11	TRBV30	TRBJ1-1
ASSQDGKLTGGVRTEAF	17	TRBV4-3	TRBJ1-1
ASRLRTGGNNYGYT	14	TRBV19	TRBJ1-2
ASSSYYNRNT	10	TRBV12-3/TRBV12-4	TRBJ1-2
ASSLLAGGISHEQF	14	TRBV5-1	TRBJ2-1
SVGAGGFNEQF	11	TRBV29-1	TRBJ2-1
SAPGQSSYNEQF	12	TRBV29-1	TRBJ2-1
ASSPRGLNTGELF	13	TRBV7-7	TRBJ2-2
ASSLQGRPPT	10	TRBV4-1	TRBJ1-2
ASSSPSSGNTIY	12	TRBV6-5	TRBJ1-3
ASSLSVGGLQPQH	13	TRBV27	TRBJ1-5
ASRRLFFQETQY	12	TRBV2	TRBJ2-5
ASSEWLGNEQF	11	TRBV6-1	TRBJ2-1
AGALEVGNEQF	11	TRBV10-3	TRBJ2-1
ASSQGLRWEKLF	12	TRBV27	TRBJ1-4
AISEGTGGSEKLF	13	TRBV10-3	TRBJ1-4
ASSEDTSYNSPLH	13	TRBV10-2	TRBJ1-6
ASSELAGDSTDTQY	14	TRBV6-4	TRBJ2-3
ASSPGPTNYGYT	12	TRBV5-6	TRBJ1-2
ASSELGFGENEKLF	14	TRBV2	TRBJ1-4
ASDEGTSGSNEQF	13	TRBV3-1/TRBV3-2	TRBJ2-1
ASSTGLVVNNEQF	13	TRBV2	TRBJ2-1
ASSRGAGQNTGELF	14	TRBV5-1	TRBJ2-2